Below, 24 T cell receptor beta chains from the same sample are listed, as sequenced in a study of early T cells in non-severe SARS-CoV-2 infection. TCRdb passed the 5' RACE reads through MiXCR, listing each CDR3 protein once. The sample records some 49,000 distinct CDR3 sequences, 3.5% to 4.5% being singletons. The material sequenced was whole blood. The source of these receptors is an adult who was a healthcare worker with PCR-confirmed SARS-CoV-2 infection or an uninfected control (not recorded which).

This clonotype was observed at least ten times. In nucleotides, the CDR3 is TGTGCCAGCAGCTTAGGGCCCCCAGGGTCCTATAATTCACCCCTCCACTTT. It codes for CASSLGPPGSYNSPLHF. The rearrangement links TRBV7-8 to TRBJ1-6, with D perhaps matching TRBD1 (5 bases). The CDR3 length is 17 residues. The V end was cut by 1 base, the J end by 1 base, with 11 bases between. In germline, CDR1 is SGHVS, CDR2 FQNEAQ.

This clonotype was detected many times. V usage is TRBV5-8 and J usage is TRBJ2-7; TRBD2 aligns across 14 bases. This CDR3 is built from 16 residues. Germline CDR1 SGHTS, CDR2 YDEGEE. J lost 6 bases, V lost 4 bases, and 9 bases had no gene match. The CDR3 DNA follows: TGTGCCAGCAGCCGCCGACTAGCGGGGGGGCTAAGCGAGCAGTACTTC. Encoded protein: CASSRRLAGGLSEQYF.

This clonotype showed up many times. This chain uses TRBV19 with TRBJ1-5; unclear D gene. Germline V gene lookup returns CDR1 LNHDA and CDR2 SQIVND (reference sequence). Trimming took off 7 bases at V and 7 bases at J, with 14 bases between the two ends. The CDR3 loop spans 13 amino acids. In DNA, the CDR3 is TGTGCCAGTACTCACTCAAGAGGACAGCCCCAGCATTTT. It encodes CASTHSRGQPQHF.

This clonotype was picked up many times. This rearrangement joins TRBV7-2 to TRBJ2-7; D may be TRBD1 or TRBD2 (5 bases each). V was clipped by 9 bases and J by 5 bases, with 17 bases between them. CDR1 SGHTA and CDR2 FQGNSA come from the germline V gene. This CDR3 has 13 residues. CDR3 nucleotide sequence: TGTGCCAGTTCCGGGACCTTTGAAGACGAGCAGTACTTC. Its translation: CASSGTFEDEQYF.

This clonotype came up many times. V and J are TRBV7-9 and TRBJ1-1, with D tentatively TRBD1 (6 bases). Trimming pared 1 base from V and 7 bases from J, leaving 16 bases between. In germline, CDR1 is SEHNR, CDR2 FQNEAQ (reference sequence). The CDR3 has 15 amino acids. The CDR3 loop is CASSLEEGGRSEAFF. The DNA of the CDR3 is TGTGCCAGCAGCTTAGAAGAAGGGGGTAGAAGTGAAGCTTTCTTT.

This clonotype has ten or more counts. V gene TRBV7-2 combines with J gene TRBJ2-1; no definite D call. The CDR3 runs 15 residues. V lost 1 base to trimming and J lost 1 base, with 8 bases between them. Germline values: CDR1 SGHTA, CDR2 FQGNSA. The CDR3 DNA reads as TGTGCCAGCAGCTTAGTACTGACGTCCTACAATGAGCAGTTCTTC. Translated: CASSLVLTSYNEQFF.

This clonotype occurred a few times. This chain links TRBV10-2 with TRBJ1-6; no definite D call. Germline CDR1 WSHSY, CDR2 SAAADI. Trimming stripped 10 bases from V and 6 bases from J, with 22 bases between. The CDR3 spans 16 residues. The DNA of the CDR3 is TGCGCCACCCGAGAGGGAGGAAGACTTGGTAATTCACCCCTCCACTTT. The encoded protein is CATREGGRLGNSPLHF.

There are many counts of this clonotype. The J gene is TRBJ2-5, the V gene TRBV5-1; 13 positions match TRBD2. This CDR3 is built from 17 residues. Germline CDR1 is SGHRS and CDR2 is YFSETQ. V lost 3 bases and J lost 2; bases outside the gene matches: 7. The chain's CDR3 is CASSSGTSGVGQETQYF. CDR3 in DNA: TGCGCCAGCAGCTCGGGGACTAGCGGGGTTGGACAAGAGACCCAGTACTTC.

This clonotype has a handful of counts. The chain employs TRBV5-6 and TRBJ2-7, with 8 bases that match TRBD2. V dropped 0 bases and J dropped 2; count of bases not matched to a gene: 4. The CDR3 extends over 15 amino acids. Germline CDR1 is SGHDT and CDR2 is YYEEEE. CDR3 amino acids: CASSLAGGDPYEQYF. The CDR3 bases are TGTGCCAGCAGCTTGGCCGGGGGGGACCCCTACGAGCAGTACTTC.

This clonotype has just a few counts. V is TRBV2 and J is TRBJ2-2; D is perhaps TRBD2 (6 bases). Germline CDR1 and CDR2: SNHLY and FYNNEI. Trimming pared 7 bases from V and 5 bases from J, leaving 17 bases between. The CDR3 sequence is 15 residues long. The DNA of the CDR3 is TGTGCCAGCAACAGACTAGGACTGGATACCGGGGAGCTGTTTTTT. Translating it yields CASNRLGLDTGELFF.

This clonotype was seen a handful of times. The chain links TRBV7-2 to TRBJ2-3; D is undetermined. This CDR3 is 13 amino acids long. V was cut by 5 bases and J by 4 bases, with 10 bases left in between. The germline CDR1 and CDR2 sequences are SGHTA and FQGNSA. Here the CDR3 DNA reads TGTGCCAGCAGCCCCCAGCCCCCAGATACGCAGTATTTT. Its translation: CASSPQPPDTQYF.

This clonotype was detected many times. This chain uses TRBV28 with TRBJ2-7; unclear D gene. This CDR3 region has 13 residues. With 5 bases removed from V and 7 bases from J, the gap between germline ends came to 15 bases. CDR1 is MDHEN and CDR2 is SYDVKM in the germline V gene. The CDR3 protein is CASSPRLALEQYF. CDR3 in DNA: TGTGCCAGCAGTCCGCGACTGGCTTTAGAGCAGTACTTC.

This clonotype was detected many times. This chain links TRBV2 with TRBJ2-7, with D perhaps TRBD2 (6 bases). V was trimmed by 4 bases and J by 2 bases, leaving 6 bases between them. The germline CDR1 and CDR2 sequences are SNHLY and FYNNEI. CDR3 length equals 12 residues. CDR3 nucleotide sequence: TGTGCCAGCAGTGCGGGAGCCTACGAGCAGTACTTC. Protein: CASSAGAYEQYF.

This clonotype was detected many times. This chain links TRBV6-6 with TRBJ2-5; D possibly corresponds to TRBD2 (6 bases). Trimming left V 2 bases short and J 5 bases short, with 9 bases between. This CDR3 has 13 amino acids. The germline V gene encodes CDR1 MNHNY and CDR2 SVGAGI (reference sequence). This chain's CDR3 is CASSYRLGETQYF. DNA for the CDR3: TGTGCCAGCAGTTACAGACTAGGGGAGACCCAGTACTTC.

This clonotype was observed at least ten times. This chain links TRBV19 with TRBJ2-3; 10 nucleotides align to TRBD1. Trimming took 7 bases from V and 3 from J; bases not matched to a gene: 13. The CDR3 covers 17 residues. CDR1 LNHDA and CDR2 SQIVND come from the germline V gene (reference sequence). The CDR3: CASILLIDRGLTDTQYF. Here the CDR3 DNA reads TGTGCCAGTATCCTTCTCATCGACAGGGGGCTGACAGATACGCAGTATTTT.

This clonotype was counted at least ten times. The V gene is TRBV6-2 or TRBV6-3, the J gene TRBJ2-2; D is possibly TRBD2 (6 bases). CDR3 length: 15 amino acids. Trimming stripped 6 bases from V and 13 bases from J, with 24 bases between. Germline CDR1 reads MNHEY; CDR2 reads SVGEGT. CDR3 nucleotide sequence: TGTGCCAGCAGCAACCCTGGACTATCCGAGGGGTGGCTGTTTTTT. This translates into CASSNPGLSEGWLFF.

The sample holds many counts of this clonotype. The V call is TRBV6-1, the J call TRBJ2-1, with unresolved D. The CDR3 is 16 residues long. Germline assignment: CDR1 MNHNS and CDR2 SASEGT. The V end lost 0 bases, the J end lost 1 base, and 10 bases lay between the germline ends. The CDR3 loop is CASSEALYKSYNEQFF. The CDR3 DNA reads TGTGCCAGCAGTGAAGCGTTGTATAAATCCTACAATGAGCAGTTCTTC.

This clonotype has at least ten counts. CDR3 protein: CASSWTPTGVNTEAFF. The CDR3, as DNA: TGTGCCAGCAGCTGGACCCCGACAGGGGTGAACACTGAAGCTTTCTTT. The V gene is TRBV5-5, the J gene TRBJ1-1, with TRBD1 matching over 8 bases. The CDR3 runs to 16 residues. The V gene's germline CDR1 is SGHKS and CDR2 YYEKEE (reference sequence). J lost 0 bases, V lost 3 bases, and 7 bases had no gene match.

This clonotype was picked up many times. The rearrangement links TRBV20-1 to TRBJ1-2, with D unclear. The germline V gene has CDR1 DFQATT and CDR2 SNEGSKA (reference sequence). Trimming took 7 bases from V and 2 from J, leaving 11 bases between them. The length of the CDR3 is 12 residues. The CDR3 DNA follows: TGCAGTGTAACCATGGCGAACTATGGCTACACCTTC. Amino acid sequence: CSVTMANYGYTF.

This clonotype was detected many times. V gene TRBV12-5 combines with J gene TRBJ2-6; D is ambiguous. The V end lost 10 bases, the J end lost 0 bases, and 7 bases lay between the germline ends. This CDR3 is 13 amino acids long. Germline V gives CDR1 LGHNT, CDR2 FRNRAP. The CDR3 is CAITDSGANVLTF. In nucleotides, the CDR3 is TGTGCTATAACAGACTCTGGGGCCAACGTCCTGACTTTC.

This clonotype has a handful of counts. This chain connects TRBV5-1 to TRBJ1-4; D unclear. Looked up from germline, CDR1 is SGHRS and CDR2 is YFSETQ. The ends were cut back, 2 bases at V and 0 bases at J, with 5 bases in the middle. This CDR3 contains 14 residues. This CDR3 reads CASSLSATNEKLFF. CDR3 DNA sequence: TGCGCCAGCAGCTTATCTGCAACTAATGAAAAACTGTTTTTT.

This clonotype turned up a few times. CDR3 bases: TGTGCCAGCACCCTCGGGCTAGCGGGACCCGAGCAGTACTTC. The encoded protein is CASTLGLAGPEQYF. The V call is TRBV6-2 or TRBV6-3, the J call TRBJ2-7; 9 bases match TRBD2. Germline V gives CDR1 MNHEY, CDR2 SVGEGT. J was trimmed by 6 bases and V by 7 bases; bases with no gene match: 10. The length of the CDR3 is 14 residues.

This clonotype was counted only a few times. The chain's CDR3 is CSARDSSGRGTDTQYF. The CDR3 DNA is TGCAGTGCTAGAGATTCTAGCGGGAGGGGGACAGATACGCAGTATTTT. The chain recombines TRBV20-1 with TRBJ2-3; TRBD2 agrees at 12 bases. The ends lost 0 bases at V and 3 bases at J; junction bases unmatched: 4. The CDR3 consists of 16 residues. Germline V gene sequence: CDR1 DFQATT, CDR2 SNEGSKA (reference sequence).

This clonotype was observed a handful of times. V gene TRBV7-3 combines with J gene TRBJ1-1; 9 bases are a match to TRBD1. Germline values: CDR1 SGHTA, CDR2 FQGTGA. V shed 5 bases and J 5 bases; nucleotides not matched to a gene: 9. The CDR3 contains 15 residues. The CDR3 reads CASSAQQGARTEAFF. The CDR3 nucleotides read TGTGCCAGCAGCGCCCAACAGGGGGCGCGGACTGAAGCTTTCTTT.